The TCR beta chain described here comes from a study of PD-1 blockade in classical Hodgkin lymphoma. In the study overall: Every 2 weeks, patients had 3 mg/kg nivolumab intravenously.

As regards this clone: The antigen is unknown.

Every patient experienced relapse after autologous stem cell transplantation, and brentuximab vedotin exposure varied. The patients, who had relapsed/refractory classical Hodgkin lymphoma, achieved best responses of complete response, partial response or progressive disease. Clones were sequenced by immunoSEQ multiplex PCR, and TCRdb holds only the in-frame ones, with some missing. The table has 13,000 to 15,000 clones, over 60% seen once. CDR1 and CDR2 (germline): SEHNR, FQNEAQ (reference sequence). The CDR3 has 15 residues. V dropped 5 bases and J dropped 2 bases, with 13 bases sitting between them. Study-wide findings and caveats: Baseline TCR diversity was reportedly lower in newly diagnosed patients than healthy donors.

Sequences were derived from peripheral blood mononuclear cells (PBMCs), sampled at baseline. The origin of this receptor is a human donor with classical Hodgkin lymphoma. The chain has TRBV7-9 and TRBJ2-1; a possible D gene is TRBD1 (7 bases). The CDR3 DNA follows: TGTGCCAGCAGCGTCCAGGGGGGACCCTACAATGAGCAGTTCTTC. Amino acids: CASSVQGGPYNEQFF.